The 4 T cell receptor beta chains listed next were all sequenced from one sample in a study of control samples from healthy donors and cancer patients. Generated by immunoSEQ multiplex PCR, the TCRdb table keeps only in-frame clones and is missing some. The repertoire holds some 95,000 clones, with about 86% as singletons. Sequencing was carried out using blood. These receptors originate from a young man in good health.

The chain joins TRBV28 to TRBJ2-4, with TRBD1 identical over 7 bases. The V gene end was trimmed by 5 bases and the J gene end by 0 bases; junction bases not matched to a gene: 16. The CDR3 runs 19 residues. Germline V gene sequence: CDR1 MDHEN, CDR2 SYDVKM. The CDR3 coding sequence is TGTGCCAGCAGTACGCGCCTCCAATCGGGACAGATAGCCAAAAACATTCAGTACTTC. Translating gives CASSTRLQSGQIAKNIQYF.

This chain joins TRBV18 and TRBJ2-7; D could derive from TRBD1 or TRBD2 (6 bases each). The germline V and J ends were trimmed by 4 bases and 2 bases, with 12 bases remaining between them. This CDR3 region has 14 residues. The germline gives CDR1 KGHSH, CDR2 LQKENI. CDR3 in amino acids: CASSLSGGTYEQYF. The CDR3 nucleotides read TGTGCCAGCTCACTATCCGGGGGCACCTACGAGCAGTACTTC.

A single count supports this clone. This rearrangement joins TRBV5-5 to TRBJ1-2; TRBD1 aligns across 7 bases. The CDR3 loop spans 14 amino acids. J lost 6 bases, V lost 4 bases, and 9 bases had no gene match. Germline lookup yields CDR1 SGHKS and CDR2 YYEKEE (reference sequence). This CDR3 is CASSGGQERHGYTF. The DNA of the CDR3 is TGTGCCAGCAGCGGAGGACAGGAAAGGCATGGCTACACCTTC.

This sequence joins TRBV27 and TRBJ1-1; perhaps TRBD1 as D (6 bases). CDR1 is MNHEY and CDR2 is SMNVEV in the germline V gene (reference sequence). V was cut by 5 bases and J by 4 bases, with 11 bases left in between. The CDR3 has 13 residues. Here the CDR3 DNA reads TGTGCCAGCAGTAAACAGGGTTTCACTGAAGCTTTCTTT. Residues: CASSKQGFTEAFF.